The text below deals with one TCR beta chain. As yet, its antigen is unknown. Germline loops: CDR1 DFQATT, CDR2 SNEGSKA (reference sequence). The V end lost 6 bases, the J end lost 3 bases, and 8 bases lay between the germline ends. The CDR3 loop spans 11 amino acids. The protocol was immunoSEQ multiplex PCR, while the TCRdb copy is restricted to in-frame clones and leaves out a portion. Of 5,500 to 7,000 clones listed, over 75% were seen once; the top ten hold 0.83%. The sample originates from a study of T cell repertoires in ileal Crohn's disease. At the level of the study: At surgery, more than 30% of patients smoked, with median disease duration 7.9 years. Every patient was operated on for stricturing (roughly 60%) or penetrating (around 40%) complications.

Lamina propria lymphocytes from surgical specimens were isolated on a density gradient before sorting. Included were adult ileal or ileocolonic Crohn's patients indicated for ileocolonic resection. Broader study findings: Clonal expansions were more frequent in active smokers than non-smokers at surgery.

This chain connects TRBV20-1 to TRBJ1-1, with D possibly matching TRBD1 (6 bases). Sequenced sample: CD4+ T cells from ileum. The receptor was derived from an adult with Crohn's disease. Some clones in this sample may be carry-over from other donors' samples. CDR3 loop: CSAPGDTEAFF. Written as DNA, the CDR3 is TGCAGTGCCCCAGGGGACACTGAAGCTTTCTTT.